This section outlines one TCR beta chain sequence together with its context. The data were taken from a study of blood T cell repertoires in COVID-19. Study at large: PBMCs, B-cell-depleted T cells, or T cells were the source of the cDNA or gDNA that made up the material.

In the source study's methods: Reference gene primer amplification in the assay estimated nucleated cell counts. Produced via immunoSEQ multiplex PCR; TCRdb's table is partial and in-frame only. Clonal size and the V and J genes are those of that table, whereas D and trimming came from the DNA. Of roughly 350,000 clones in the sample, around nine tenths are singletons; the top ten hold under 3.5%. The specimen sequenced was peripheral blood. This sequence originates from a woman aged 18-29 years who had recovered from COVID-19.

The CDR3 sequence is CASSSTGRVATEAFF. The CDR3 DNA reads as TGTGCCAGCAGCTCCACGGGCAGGGTTGCCACTGAAGCTTTCTTT. This chain joins TRBV11-2 and TRBJ1-1; possible D gene TRBD1, 5 bases. This CDR3 comprises 15 residues. Germline V gene data show CDR1 as SGHAT and CDR2 as FQNNGV. V dropped 4 bases and J dropped 4 bases, with 16 bases sitting between them.